This TCR beta chain came from a study of memory CD4+ T cells and cytomegalovirus serostatus. Study information: Healthy Belgian adult donors included several CMV-positive and 24 CMV-negative people. Study-wide results and limits: Each of approximately 61 CMV-associated TCRbeta sequences occurred in one to five individuals. Median bootstrapped AUC for CMV status was about 0.95 originally, roughly 0.92 US-trained.

The CDR3 runs to 13 residues. CDR1 and CDR2 (germline): MDHEN, SYDVKM. V dropped 5 bases and J dropped 4 bases, with 12 bases sitting between them. Notes on this clone: Its cognate antigen is unknown.

Single viable CD3+CD4+CD8-CD45RO+ cells were sorted as the memory CD4+ T cells. Study processing details: After removing out-of-frame reads, around 2.2 million distinct TCRbeta sequences remained. The assay was immunoSEQ multiplex PCR, and TCRdb's table has in-frame clones only and misses some. That table gives V, J and clone size, and the DNA gave D and trimming. The data contain some 35,000 clones, 70% to 80% of them singletons. The rearrangement links TRBV28 to TRBJ2-7; the D gene is possibly TRBD1 (6 bases). Material: memory CD4+ T cells from blood. The receptor comes from an adult in good health and CMV-seropositive. Here the CDR3 DNA reads TGTGCCAGCAGTCCCGGTCAGGGGTACGAGCAGTACTTC. The encoded protein is CASSPGQGYEQYF.